Below, one TCR beta chain is given with its context. The sample belongs to a study of blood T cell repertoires in COVID-19. Study in general: In each case, the material was cDNA or gDNA derived from T cells, B-cell-depleted T cells, or PBMCs.

CDR1 and CDR2 (germline): SGDLS, YYNGEE. Unmatched junction bases numbered 9, after V lost 0 bases and J lost 5 bases. The CDR3 consists of 16 residues. Original methodology: Reference gene primer amplification yielded estimated nucleated cell counts. Repertoires were generated with immunoSEQ multiplex PCR, while TCRdb's copy carries only in-frame clones and drops some. V and J calls and clone size are copied from that table; D and trimming were computed from the DNA. The data contain roughly 320,000 clones, around 89% of them seen just once; the ten biggest clones take up roughly 6.3%. Enrolled during active infection, Seattle patients were then followed longitudinally.

Sequencing was carried out using peripheral blood. The source is a woman aged 45-65 years with COVID-19, enrolled during active disease. J is TRBJ2-5 and V is TRBV9; TRBD2 matches 8 bases. CDR3 DNA sequence: TGTGCCAGCAGCGTAGTTGCTAGCGGGTCTAGGGAGACCCAGTACTTC. Protein: CASSVVASGSRETQYF.